These T cell receptor beta chains were read from a single sample in a study of T cells in Graves' hyperthyroidism and ophthalmopathy. TCRdb processed the multiplex PCR reads anew with MiXCR; each CDR3 protein has one entry. The table has approximately 590,000 distinct CDR3 sequences, roughly 14% seen once. Sequenced sample: blood. All receptors derive from a woman aged 25 to 45 with Graves' hyperthyroidism. Each CDR3 is given with its conserved first and last residue. Fields, in order: V gene, J gene, clone size, CDR3 length, D gene, CDR3 DNA, CDR3 protein. D genes are given only for firm matches. Expanded clones are given a class, and other clones once, few, many or no size at all.

TRBV12-3/TRBV12-4	TRBJ2-1	.	12	TRBD2	TGTGCCAGCACTACGGGGGGACGAGACGCGTTCTTC	CASTTGGRDAFF
TRBV5-1	TRBJ2-1	.	17	TRBD2	TGCGCCAGCAGCTCCGAGAGGACTAGCTCCCTAAGCGATGAGCAGTTCTTC	CASSSERTSSLSDEQFF
TRBV2	TRBJ1-6	.	13	.	TGTGCCAGCAGGTGGACAGACAATTCACCCCTCCACTTT	CASRWTDNSPLHF
TRBV11-2	TRBJ2-2	.	16	TRBD1	TGTGCCAGCAACCGAGCAGGGGGTTCCGGCACCGGGGAGCTGTTTTTT	CASNRAGGSGTGELFF
TRBV20-1	TRBJ2-3	many	12	.	TGCAGTGCTCCTCTTAGCACAGATACGCAGTATTTT	CSAPLSTDTQYF
TRBV18	TRBJ1-6	many	16	.	TGTGCCAGCTCACCTTCGGGTGGGCGGGATAATTCACCCCTCCACTTT	CASSPSGGRDNSPLHF
TRBV20-1	TRBJ1-6	few	16	TRBD1	TGCAGTGCTAGAGGGCCGGGACAGCCTTATAATTCACCCCTCCACTTT	CSARGPGQPYNSPLHF
TRBV29-1	TRBJ2-2	many	16	.	TGCAGCGCTACAGACCCCAGGCTAGCGAACACCGGGGAGCTGTTTTTT	CSATDPRLANTGELFF
TRBV10-3	TRBJ1-6	many	13	.	TGTGCCATCAGTGACGACGGGAATTCACCCCTCCACTTT	CAISDDGNSPLHF
TRBV6-1	TRBJ1-1	.	13	.	TGTGCCAGCAGTGAAGCATCACGACTGAAGGCGGACTTT	CASSEASRLKADF
TRBV7-2	TRBJ1-1	many	12	.	TGTGCCAGCAAGACGGAGACAACTGAAGCTTTCTTT	CASKTETTEAFF
TRBV6-1	TRBJ2-3	many	15	TRBD2	TGTGCCAGCAGTGGGGGGACTACCGGCACAGATACGCAGTATTTT	CASSGGTTGTDTQYF
TRBV30	TRBJ2-1	many	15	TRBD2	TGTGCCTGGACTACGGGGACTAGCGGTTACAATGAGCAGTTCTTC	CAWTTGTSGYNEQFF
TRBV18	TRBJ2-3	few	17	.	TGTGCCAGCTCACCAGCACTCGGTACAGAAAGCACAGATACGCAGTATTTT	CASSPALGTESTDTQYF
TRBV12-3/TRBV12-4	TRBJ2-1	.	15	TRBD2	TGTGCCAGCAGTTTGTCTAGCGGGGTTGGGGATGAGCAGTTCTTC	CASSLSSGVGDEQFF
TRBV30	TRBJ2-5	many	12	.	TGTGCCTGGAGTCCAAGATTGGGGACCCAGTACTTC	CAWSPRLGTQYF
TRBV6-5	TRBJ2-1	few	17	TRBD2	TGTGCCAGCAGTTACGCCCTAGCGGGCGTTGAATACAATGAGCAGCTCTTC	CASSYALAGVEYNEQLF
TRBV13	TRBJ2-7	.	17	.	TGTGCCAGCAGCTTAAATCTAGGGGGAACCCTGACCTACGAGCAGTACTTC	CASSLNLGGTLTYEQYF
TRBV6-6	TRBJ2-7	many	14	.	TGTGCCAGCAGTTACTGGGGACCCTCCTACGAGCAGTACTTC	CASSYWGPSYEQYF
TRBV29-1	TRBJ2-7	many	16	TRBD2	TGCAGCGTTGAGGCTAGCGGGAGGGCCTCCTCCTACGAGCAGTACTTC	CSVEASGRASSYEQYF
TRBV27	TRBJ1-2	many	14	.	TGTGCCAGCAGGTTCTCGGGGGGAGGCTATGGCTACACCTTC	CASRFSGGGYGYTF
TRBV7-3	TRBJ2-1	many	15	TRBD2	TGTGCCAGCAGCTTAAGAGGACTAGGCCTTAGTGAGCAGTTCTTC	CASSLRGLGLSEQFF
TRBV12-3/TRBV12-4	TRBJ1-2	.	15	.	TGTGCCACCAGAAACCCAGGGCGCCTACAATATGGCTACACCTTC	CATRNPGRLQYGYTF
TRBV4-3	TRBJ2-3	many	15	.	TGCGCCAGCAGCCAAGTGTGGACCATCGTAGATACGCAGTATTTT	CASSQVWTIVDTQYF
TRBV20-1	TRBJ2-7	.	14	.	TGCAGTGCTAGGGACTTACGAACGGAGTACGAGCAGTACTTC	CSARDLRTEYEQYF
TRBV28	TRBJ1-5	many	16	TRBD1	TGTGCCAGCAGTTTTGGGGACAGGGGGCATAATCAGCCCCAGCATTTT	CASSFGDRGHNQPQHF
TRBV6-1	TRBJ1-2	.	11	.	TGTGCCAGCAGGAAGGGCTATGGCTACACCTTC	CASRKGYGYTF
TRBV3-1	TRBJ2-7	many	14	.	TGTGCCAGCAGCCAAGATCTGGGCCTCTACGAGCAGTACTTC	CASSQDLGLYEQYF
TRBV3-1	TRBJ2-3	many	14	.	TGTGCCAGCAGCCAAGATGCTATTCCAGATACGCAGTATTTT	CASSQDAIPDTQYF
TRBV11-1	TRBJ2-7	.	15	TRBD1	TGTGCCAGCAGCCAAGACCAGGGGGCATCCTACGAGCGGTACTTC	CASSQDQGASYERYF
TRBV10-3	TRBJ1-2	.	15	TRBD1	TGTGCCATCAGTGAGTCGACAGGGGGGAAATATGGCTACACCTTC	CAISESTGGKYGYTF
TRBV29-1	TRBJ2-7	many	14	.	TGCAGCGTTGAAGGCCCTGGCACTGACTACGAGCAGTACTTC	CSVEGPGTDYEQYF
TRBV7-9	TRBJ1-1	many	15	TRBD1	TGTGCCAGCAGCTTAGTCAGGACAGGCGACACTGAAGCTTTCTTT	CASSLVRTGDTEAFF
TRBV5-1	TRBJ2-2	.	16	.	TGCGCCAGCAGCCCACCGGCAGGCCTGAGTACCGGGGAGCTGTTTTTT	CASSPPAGLSTGELFF
TRBV10-3	TRBJ2-3	few	14	.	TGTGCCATCAGGTTCAGCGGTAATGCAGATACGCAGTATTTT	CAIRFSGNADTQYF
TRBV30	TRBJ2-2	few	17	TRBD2	TGTGCCTGGAATCCCCCCCGGACTAGCGGGAACGGTGGGGAGCTGTTTTTT	CAWNPPRTSGNGGELFF
TRBV20-1	TRBJ2-3	many	15	TRBD2	TGCAGTGCTAGAGTTGCTAGCGGGAGAACAAATACGCAGTATTTT	CSARVASGRTNTQYF
TRBV30	TRBJ2-7	many	15	TRBD1	TGTGCCTGGAGTAAACCGGACAGGATCGCCTACGAGCAGTACTTC	CAWSKPDRIAYEQYF
TRBV7-9	TRBJ1-2	many	12	.	TGTGCCAGCAGCCCCGTGTACTCCGGCTACACCTTC	CASSPVYSGYTF
TRBV11-2	TRBJ2-7	.	15	.	TGTGCCAGCAGGGCCCAGACTGATTCTTCCTACGAGCAGTACTTC	CASRAQTDSSYEQYF